This T cell receptor (beta chain) derives from a study of blood T cell repertoires in COVID-19. Across the study: The United States, Italy and Spain supplied acute and convalescent COVID-19 samples. PBMCs, B-cell-depleted T cells, or T cells were the source of the cDNA or gDNA that made up the material.

Cohort allocation depended upon clinical history that participants reported. The protocol was immunoSEQ multiplex PCR, while the TCRdb copy is restricted to in-frame clones and leaves out a portion. The sample holds around 250,000 clones, about 90% seen once. The V gene's germline CDR1 is LNHDA and CDR2 SQIVND (reference sequence). This CDR3 has 17 amino acids. V lost 6 bases and J lost 5; bases outside the gene matches: 19. The source is a human donor in a cohort exposed to, infected with or recovered from COVID-19 (not recorded which). The donor label of this sample is uncertain. Sequences were obtained from PBMCs or T cells enriched from blood (not recorded which). The rearrangement links TRBV19 to TRBJ2-7, with TRBD1 matching 7 bases. CDR3 DNA sequence: TGTGCCAGTAGCTGGACCCGGGACAGCTCAGAACCTGACGAGCAGTACTTC. Its protein product is CASSWTRDSSEPDEQYF.